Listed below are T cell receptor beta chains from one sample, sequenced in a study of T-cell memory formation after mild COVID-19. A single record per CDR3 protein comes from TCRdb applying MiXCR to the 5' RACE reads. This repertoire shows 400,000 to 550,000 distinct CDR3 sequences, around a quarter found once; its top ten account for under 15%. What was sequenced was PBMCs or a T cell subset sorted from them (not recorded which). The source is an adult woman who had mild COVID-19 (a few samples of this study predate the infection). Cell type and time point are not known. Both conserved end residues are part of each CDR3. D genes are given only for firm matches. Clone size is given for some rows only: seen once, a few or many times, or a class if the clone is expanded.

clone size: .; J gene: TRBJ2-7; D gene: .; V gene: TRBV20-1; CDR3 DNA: TGCAGTGCAACAGGGGTCGGCGGGACACATTACGAGCAGTACTTC; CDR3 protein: CSATGVGGTHYEQYF
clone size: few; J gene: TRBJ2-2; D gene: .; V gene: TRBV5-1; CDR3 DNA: TGCGCCAGCAGCTTGGTTGCGGTCACCGGGGAGCTGTTTTTT; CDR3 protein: CASSLVAVTGELFF
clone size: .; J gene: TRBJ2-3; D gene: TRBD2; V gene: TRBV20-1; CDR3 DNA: TGCAGTGCTAGATCTAACGGGGGACTAGCGGGATATACAGATACGCAGTATTTT; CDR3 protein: CSARSNGGLAGYTDTQYF
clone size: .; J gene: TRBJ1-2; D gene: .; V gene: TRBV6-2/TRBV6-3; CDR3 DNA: TGTGCCAGCAGTTACTCTTCCCGGACTTATGGCTACACCTTC; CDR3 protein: CASSYSSRTYGYTF
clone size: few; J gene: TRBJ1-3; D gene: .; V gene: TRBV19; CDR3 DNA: TGTGCCAGTAGTATAGACGCCGGGACGTCTCGTGGAAACACCATATATTTT; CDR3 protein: CASSIDAGTSRGNTIYF
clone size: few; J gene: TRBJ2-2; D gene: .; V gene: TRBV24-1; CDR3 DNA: TGTGCCACCAGTAAGTCCGTCATGGAGCTGTTTTTT; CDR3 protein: CATSKSVMELFF
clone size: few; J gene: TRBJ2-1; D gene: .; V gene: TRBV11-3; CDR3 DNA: TGTGCCAGCAGCCTCGGTCAGGGAGGGGGACTATACAATGAGCAGTTCTTC; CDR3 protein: CASSLGQGGGLYNEQFF
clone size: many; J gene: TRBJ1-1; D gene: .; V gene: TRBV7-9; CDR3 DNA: TGTGCCGGAGCCGATAACACTGAAGCTTTCTTT; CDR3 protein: CAGADNTEAFF
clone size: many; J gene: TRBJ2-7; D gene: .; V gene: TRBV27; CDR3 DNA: TGTGCCAGCAGTTCCTCCAACGAGCAGTACTTC; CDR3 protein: CASSSSNEQYF
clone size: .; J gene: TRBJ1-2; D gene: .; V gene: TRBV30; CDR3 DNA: TGTGCCTGGGTCGCTAGGACCGGCGGCTATGGCTACACCTTC; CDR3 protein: CAWVARTGGYGYTF
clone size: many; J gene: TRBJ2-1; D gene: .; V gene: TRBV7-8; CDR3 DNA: TGTGCCAGCAGCTTAACCGGGACTCCTAACAATGAGCAGTTCTTC; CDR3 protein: CASSLTGTPNNEQFF
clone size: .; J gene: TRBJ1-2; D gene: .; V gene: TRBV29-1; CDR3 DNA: TGCAGCGTTGAAGATCAATTGGGATGGGTCGACACCTTC; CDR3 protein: CSVEDQLGWVDTF
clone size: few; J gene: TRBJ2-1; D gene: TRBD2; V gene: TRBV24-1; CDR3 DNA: TGTGCCACCCAGCGGGAGGGAAATGGCAATGAGCAGTTCTTC; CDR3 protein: CATQREGNGNEQFF
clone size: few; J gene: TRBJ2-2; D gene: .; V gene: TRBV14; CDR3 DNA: TGTGCCAGCAGCAAGCGGGACATGGGGATCAACACCGGGGAGCTGTTTTTT; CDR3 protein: CASSKRDMGINTGELFF
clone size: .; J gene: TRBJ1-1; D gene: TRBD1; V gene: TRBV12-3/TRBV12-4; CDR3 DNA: TGTGCCAGCAGGGAGAGCAGGGGGCGAGTCATGAACACTGAAGCTTTCTTT; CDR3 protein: CASRESRGRVMNTEAFF
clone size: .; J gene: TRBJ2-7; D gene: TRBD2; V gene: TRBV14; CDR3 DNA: TGTGCCAGCAGCCCCGGGACTAGCGGAGAGCAGTACTTC; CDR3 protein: CASSPGTSGEQYF
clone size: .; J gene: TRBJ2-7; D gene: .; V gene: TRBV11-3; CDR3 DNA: TGTGCCAGCAGCTTTGTGACCGGGACACCCTACGAGCAGTACTTC; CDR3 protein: CASSFVTGTPYEQYF
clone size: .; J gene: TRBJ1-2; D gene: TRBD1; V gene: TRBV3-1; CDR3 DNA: TGTGCCAGCAGCCTGACAGGGGGAGACGGCTACACCTTC; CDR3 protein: CASSLTGGDGYTF
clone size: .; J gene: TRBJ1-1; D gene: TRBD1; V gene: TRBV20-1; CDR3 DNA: TGCAGTGCTAGAGATGGACAGGTTATCACTGAAGCTTTCTTT; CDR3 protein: CSARDGQVITEAFF
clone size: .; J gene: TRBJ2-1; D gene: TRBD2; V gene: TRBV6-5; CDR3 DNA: TGTGCCAGCAGTTACGAGGGACTAGCGGGCCTCTACAATGAGCAGTTCTTC; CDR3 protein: CASSYEGLAGLYNEQFF
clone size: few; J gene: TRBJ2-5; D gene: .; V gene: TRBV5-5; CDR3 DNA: TGTGCCAGCAGCTTTCAAATACAGGGACAAGAGACCCAGTACTTC; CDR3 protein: CASSFQIQGQETQYF
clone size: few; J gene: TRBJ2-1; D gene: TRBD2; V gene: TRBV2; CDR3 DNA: TGTGCCAGCAGTGGTTCGACTAGCGGCTCCTACAATGAGCAGTTCTTC; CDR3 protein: CASSGSTSGSYNEQFF
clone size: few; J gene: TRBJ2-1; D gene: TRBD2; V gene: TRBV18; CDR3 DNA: TGTGCCAGCTCACCGGGACTAGCGTTATACAATGAGCAGTTCTTC; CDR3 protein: CASSPGLALYNEQFF
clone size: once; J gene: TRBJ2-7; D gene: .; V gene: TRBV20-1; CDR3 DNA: TGCAGTGCTATGGTAGGGCCATCCCAGGGGAAGCAGTACTTC; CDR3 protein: CSAMVGPSQGKQYF
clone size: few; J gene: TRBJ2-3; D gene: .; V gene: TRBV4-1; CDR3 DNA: TGCGCCAGCAGCCAAGAGGGTGATAAGACAGATACGCAGTATTTT; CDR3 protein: CASSQEGDKTDTQYF
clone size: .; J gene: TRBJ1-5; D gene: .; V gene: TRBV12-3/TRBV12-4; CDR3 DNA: .; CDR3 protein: CASSSSWGSNQPQHF
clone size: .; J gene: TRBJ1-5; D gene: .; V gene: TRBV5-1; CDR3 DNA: TGCGCCAGCAGCTTGGAGCCCTCCCAGCGAGGGAGTCAGCCCCAGCATTTT; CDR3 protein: CASSLEPSQRGSQPQHF
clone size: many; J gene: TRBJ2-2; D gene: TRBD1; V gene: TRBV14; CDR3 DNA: TGTGCCAGCAGCCAGCGACAGGGTGCTACCGGGGAGCTGTTTTTT; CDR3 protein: CASSQRQGATGELFF
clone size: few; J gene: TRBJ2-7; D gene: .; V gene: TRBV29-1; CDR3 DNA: TGCAGCGTTGTCGGGGCCAGGCCCTACGAGCAGTACTTC; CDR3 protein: CSVVGARPYEQYF
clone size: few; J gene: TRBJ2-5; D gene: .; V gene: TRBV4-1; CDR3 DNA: TGCGCCAGCAGCCAAGAAGAGGGTGGGGAGACCCAGTACTTC; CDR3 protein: CASSQEEGGETQYF
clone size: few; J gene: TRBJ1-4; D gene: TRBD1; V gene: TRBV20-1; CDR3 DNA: TGCAGTGCTAGAAATCCGGGACAGGGATACGAAAAACTGTTTTTT; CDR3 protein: CSARNPGQGYEKLFF
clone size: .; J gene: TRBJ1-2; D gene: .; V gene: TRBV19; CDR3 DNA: TGTGCCAGTAGTTTCCGGGACTCGCAAAACTATGGCTACACCTTC; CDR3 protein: CASSFRDSQNYGYTF
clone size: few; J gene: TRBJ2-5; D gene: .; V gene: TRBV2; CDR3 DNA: TGTGCCATTAAAGAGACCCAGTACTTC; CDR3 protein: CAIKETQYF